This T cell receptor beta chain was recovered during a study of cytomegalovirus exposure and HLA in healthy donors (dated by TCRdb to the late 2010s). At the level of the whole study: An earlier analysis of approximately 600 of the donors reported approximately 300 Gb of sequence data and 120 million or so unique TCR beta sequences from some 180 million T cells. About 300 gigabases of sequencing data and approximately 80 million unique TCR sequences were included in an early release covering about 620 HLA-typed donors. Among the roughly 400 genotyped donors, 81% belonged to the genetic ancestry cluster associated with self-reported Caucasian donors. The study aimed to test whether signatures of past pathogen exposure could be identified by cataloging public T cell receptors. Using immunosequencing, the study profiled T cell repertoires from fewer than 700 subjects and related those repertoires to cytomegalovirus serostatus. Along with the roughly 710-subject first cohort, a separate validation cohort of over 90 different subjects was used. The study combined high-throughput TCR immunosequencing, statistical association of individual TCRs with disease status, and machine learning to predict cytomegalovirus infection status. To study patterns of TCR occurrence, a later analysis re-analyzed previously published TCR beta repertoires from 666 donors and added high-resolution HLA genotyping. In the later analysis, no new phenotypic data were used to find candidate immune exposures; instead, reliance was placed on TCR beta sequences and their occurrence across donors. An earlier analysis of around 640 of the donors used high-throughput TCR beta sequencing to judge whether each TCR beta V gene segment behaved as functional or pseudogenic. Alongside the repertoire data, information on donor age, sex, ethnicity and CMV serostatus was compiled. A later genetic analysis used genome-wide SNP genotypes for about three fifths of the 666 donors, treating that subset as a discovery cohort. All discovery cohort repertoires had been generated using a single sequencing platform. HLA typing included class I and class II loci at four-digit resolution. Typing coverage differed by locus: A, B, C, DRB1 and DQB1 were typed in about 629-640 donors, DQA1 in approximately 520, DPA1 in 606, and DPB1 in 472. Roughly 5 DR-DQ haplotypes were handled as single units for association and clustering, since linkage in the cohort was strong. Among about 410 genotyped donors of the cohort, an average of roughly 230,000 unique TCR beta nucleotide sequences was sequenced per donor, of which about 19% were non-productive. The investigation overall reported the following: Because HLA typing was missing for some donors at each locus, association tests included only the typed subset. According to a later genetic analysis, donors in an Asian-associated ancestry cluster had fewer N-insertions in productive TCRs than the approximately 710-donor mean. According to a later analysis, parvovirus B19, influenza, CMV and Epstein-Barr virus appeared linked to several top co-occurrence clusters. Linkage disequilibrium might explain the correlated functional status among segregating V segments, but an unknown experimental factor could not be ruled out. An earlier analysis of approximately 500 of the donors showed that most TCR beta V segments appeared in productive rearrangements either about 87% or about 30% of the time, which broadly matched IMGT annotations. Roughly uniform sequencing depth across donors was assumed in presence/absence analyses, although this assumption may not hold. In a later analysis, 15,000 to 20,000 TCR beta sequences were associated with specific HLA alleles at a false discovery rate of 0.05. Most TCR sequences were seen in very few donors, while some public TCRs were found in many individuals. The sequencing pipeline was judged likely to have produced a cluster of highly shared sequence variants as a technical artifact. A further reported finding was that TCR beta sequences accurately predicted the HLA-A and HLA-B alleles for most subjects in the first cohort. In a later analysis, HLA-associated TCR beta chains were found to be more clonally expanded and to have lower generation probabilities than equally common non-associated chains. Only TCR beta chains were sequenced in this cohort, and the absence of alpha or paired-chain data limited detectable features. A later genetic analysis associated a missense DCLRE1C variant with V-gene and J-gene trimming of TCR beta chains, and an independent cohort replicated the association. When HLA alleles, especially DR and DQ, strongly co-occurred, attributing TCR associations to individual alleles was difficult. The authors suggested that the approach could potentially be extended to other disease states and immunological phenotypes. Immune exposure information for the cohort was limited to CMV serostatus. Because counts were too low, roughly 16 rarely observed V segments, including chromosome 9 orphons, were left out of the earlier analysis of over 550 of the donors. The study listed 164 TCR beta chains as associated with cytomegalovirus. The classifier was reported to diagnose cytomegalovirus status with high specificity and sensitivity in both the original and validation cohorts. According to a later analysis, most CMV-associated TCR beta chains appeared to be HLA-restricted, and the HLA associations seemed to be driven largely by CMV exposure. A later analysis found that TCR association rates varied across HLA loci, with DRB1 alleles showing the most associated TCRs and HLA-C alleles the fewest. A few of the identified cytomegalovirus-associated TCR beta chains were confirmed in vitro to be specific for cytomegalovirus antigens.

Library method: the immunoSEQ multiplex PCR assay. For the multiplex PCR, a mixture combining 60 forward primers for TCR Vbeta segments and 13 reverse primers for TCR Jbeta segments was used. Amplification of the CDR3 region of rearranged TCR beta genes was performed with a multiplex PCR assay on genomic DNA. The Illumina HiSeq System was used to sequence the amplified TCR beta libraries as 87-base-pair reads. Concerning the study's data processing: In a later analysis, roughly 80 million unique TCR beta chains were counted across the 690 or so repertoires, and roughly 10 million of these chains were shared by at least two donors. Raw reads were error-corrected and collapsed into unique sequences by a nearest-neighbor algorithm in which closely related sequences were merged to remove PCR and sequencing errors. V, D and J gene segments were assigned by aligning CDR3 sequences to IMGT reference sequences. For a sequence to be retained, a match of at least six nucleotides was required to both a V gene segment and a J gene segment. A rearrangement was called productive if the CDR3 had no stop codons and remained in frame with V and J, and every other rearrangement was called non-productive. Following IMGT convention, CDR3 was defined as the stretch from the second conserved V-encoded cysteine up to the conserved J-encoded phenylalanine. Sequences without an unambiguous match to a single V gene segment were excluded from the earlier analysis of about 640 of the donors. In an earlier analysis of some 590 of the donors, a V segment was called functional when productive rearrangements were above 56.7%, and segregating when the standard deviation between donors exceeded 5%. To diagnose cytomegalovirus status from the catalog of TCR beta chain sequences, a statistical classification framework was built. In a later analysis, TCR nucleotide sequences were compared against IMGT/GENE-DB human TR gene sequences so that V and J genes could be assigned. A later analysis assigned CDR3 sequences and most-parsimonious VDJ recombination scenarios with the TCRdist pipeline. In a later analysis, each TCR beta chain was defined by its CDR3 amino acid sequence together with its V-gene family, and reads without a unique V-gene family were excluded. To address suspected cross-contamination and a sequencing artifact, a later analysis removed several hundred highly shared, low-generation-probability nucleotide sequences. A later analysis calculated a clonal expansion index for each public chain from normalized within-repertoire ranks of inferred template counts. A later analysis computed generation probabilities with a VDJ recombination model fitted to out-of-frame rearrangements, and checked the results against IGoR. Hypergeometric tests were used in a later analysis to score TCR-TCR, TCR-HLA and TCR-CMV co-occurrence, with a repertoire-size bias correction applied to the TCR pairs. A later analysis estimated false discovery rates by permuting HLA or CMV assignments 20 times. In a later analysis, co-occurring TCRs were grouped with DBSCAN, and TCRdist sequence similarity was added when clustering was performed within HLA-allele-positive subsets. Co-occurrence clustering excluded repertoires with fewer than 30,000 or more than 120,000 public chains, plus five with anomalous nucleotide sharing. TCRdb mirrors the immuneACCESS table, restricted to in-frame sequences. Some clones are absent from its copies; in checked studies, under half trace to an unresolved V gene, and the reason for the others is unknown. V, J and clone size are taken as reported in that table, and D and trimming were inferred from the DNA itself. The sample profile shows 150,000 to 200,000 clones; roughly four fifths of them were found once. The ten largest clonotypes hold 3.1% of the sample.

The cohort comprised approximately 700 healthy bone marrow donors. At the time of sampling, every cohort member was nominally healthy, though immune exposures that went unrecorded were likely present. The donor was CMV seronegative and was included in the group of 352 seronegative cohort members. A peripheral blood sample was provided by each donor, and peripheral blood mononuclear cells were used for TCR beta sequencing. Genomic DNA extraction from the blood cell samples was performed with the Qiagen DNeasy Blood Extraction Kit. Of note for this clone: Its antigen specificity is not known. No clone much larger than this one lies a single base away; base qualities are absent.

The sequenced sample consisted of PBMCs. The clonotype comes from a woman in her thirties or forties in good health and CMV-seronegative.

The CDR3 corresponds to CASSLINEAFF. The DNA sequence is given as TGTGCCAGCAGCTTAATCAATGAAGCTTTCTTT. The chain joins TRBV7-9 to TRBJ1-1, with the identity of the D gene unclear. V loses 2 bases, J loses 7 bases, and the germline ends lie 5 bases apart. Including cysteine and phenylalanine, the CDR3 has 11 amino acids. Just CDR3 DNA is preserved here, 33 bases in frame from base 1. CDR1 and CDR2, per the germline V gene (reference sequence), are SEHNR and FQNEAQ.